This passage covers 11 T cell receptor gamma chains from one sample sequenced in a study of Vδ1+ human thymocytes. The study, taken as a whole, reports: Thymic TRG and TRD repertoires appeared highly polyclonal, with Gaussian CDR3 length distributions.

The template was reverse-transcribed extracted RNA. Multiplex PCR used pooled V-gene forward primers and a constant-region reverse primer to amplify CDR3s. TCRdb re-called the multiplex PCR reads through CATT. The table shows tens of thousands of gamma-chain clones, with 20% occurring only once. Their antigen targets remain unknown. Sequences were obtained from Vdelta1+ gamma-delta thymocytes from the thymus. Described subset: FACS-sorted CD3+ TCRalphabeta- TCRVdelta1+ TCRVdelta2- thymocytes. The receptors come from a girl in the first two years of life who had congenital heart surgery.

The chain recombines TRGV9 with TRGJP2. The CDR3 spans 14 residues. The V gene's germline CDR1 is GITISATS and CDR2 ISYDGTV (reference sequence). The V and J ends lost 3 bases and 3 bases, in that order; junction bases with no gene match: 4. The CDR3 coding sequence is TGTGCCTTGTGGGAGTATGGTAGTGATTGGATCAAGACGTTT. Encoded protein: CALWEYGSDWIKTF.

As for this clone: The sample has other DNA sequences that encode this CDR3 too. The chain is built from TRGV4 and TRGJP2. Losses at the gene ends were 4 bases for V and 8 bases for J; bases not matched to a gene: 7. Looked up from germline, CDR1 is EGSTGY and CDR2 is YDSYTSSV. This CDR3 comprises 13 residues. The CDR3 DNA sequence: TGTGCCACCTGGGACGGGCTGGATTGGATCAAGACGTTT. Its translation: CATWDGLDWIKTF.

This clone was seen more than once but under ten times. A read error may account for a junction end that differs from germline. The chain recombines TRGV3 with TRGJP2. The CDR3 extends over 18 amino acids. CDR1 is VTNTFY, CDR2 YDVSTARD, per germline (reference sequence). The chain's CDR3 is CATRDRPRFQYGDWIKTF. The CDR3 DNA sequence: TGTGCCACCAGGGACAGGCCGAGGTTTCAGTATGGTGATTGGATCAAGACGTTT.

This chain uses TRGV9 with TRGJ1 or TRGJ2. The CDR3 has 15 residues. Germline CDR1 reads GITISATS; CDR2 reads ISYDGTV (reference sequence). With 0 bases clipped from V and 7 bases from J, the junction kept 12 bases outside the gene matches. The CDR3 nucleotides are TGTGCCTTGTGGGAGGTGCACCCCTTTAGCTATAAGAAACTCTTT. Translating it yields CALWEVHPFSYKKLF.

The rearrangement joins TRGV2 to TRGJ1 or TRGJ2. The CDR3 loop spans 12 amino acids. V lost 1 base and J lost 8; bases outside the gene matches: 5. Germline-derived CDR1 and CDR2 are EGSNGY and YDSYNSKV. In DNA form, the CDR3 reads TGTGCCACCTGGGACGGCTACCATAAGAAACTCTTT. It yields the protein CATWDGYHKKLF.

Comment on this clone: Other DNA sequences within the sample encode an identical CDR3. V is TRGV8 and J is TRGJ1 or TRGJ2. J was trimmed by 4 bases and V by 1 base; bases with no gene match: 7. The CDR3 contains 14 residues. Germline V gene data show CDR1 as VENAVY and CDR2 as YDSYNSRV. For the CDR3, the DNA is TGTGCCACCTGGGATAGCAGACGGTATTATAAGAAACTCTTT. Amino acid sequence: CATWDSRRYYKKLF.

This clone was detected only a few times. This chain links TRGV3 with TRGJ1 or TRGJ2. From germline, CDR1 is VTNTFY and CDR2 YDVSTARD (reference sequence). The V segment lost 4 bases and the J segment 8 bases; nucleotides outside the gene matches: 5. The CDR3 has 11 residues. CDR3 region: CATWEINKKLF. The CDR3 region has the DNA TGTGCCACCTGGGAAATCAATAAGAAACTCTTT.

A few counts support this clone. The chain uses TRGV9 and TRGJ1 or TRGJ2. CDR1 is GITISATS and CDR2 is ISYDGTV in the germline V gene (reference sequence). The CDR3 has 15 residues. V shed 1 base and J 7 bases; nucleotides not matched to a gene: 13. The chain's CDR3 is CALWEVSVGYYKKLF. CDR3 DNA sequence: TGTGCCTTGTGGGAGGTTTCCGTTGGGTACTATAAGAAACTCTTT.

The V gene is TRGV9, the J gene TRGJ1 or TRGJ2. The junction had 12 bases not matched to a gene; V was cut back by 2 bases and J by 11 bases. This CDR3 is 13 amino acids long. Germline CDR1 GITISATS, CDR2 ISYDGTV (reference sequence). The CDR3 protein is CALWEGPSSQKLF. The CDR3 coding sequence is TGTGCCTTGTGGGAGGGCCCATCGTCGCAGAAACTCTTT.

The rearrangement uses TRGV8 and TRGJP1. V trimming: 4 bases; J trimming: 12 bases; junction bases outside the gene matches: 11. Per germline, CDR1 VENAVY and CDR2 YDSYNSRV. The CDR3 extends over 13 amino acids. The CDR3 sequence is CATWDSTGRFKIF. The CDR3 region has the DNA TGTGCCACCTGGGACTCCACGGGTAGGTTCAAGATATTT.

The chain is built from TRGV8 and TRGJ1 or TRGJ2. The V gene end was trimmed by 3 bases and the J gene end by 6 bases; junction bases not matched to a gene: 5. The CDR3 has 12 amino acids. CDR1 is VENAVY, CDR2 YDSYNSRV, per germline. This CDR3 is CATWDGIYKKLF. The CDR3, as DNA: TGTGCCACCTGGGATGGGATTTATAAGAAACTCTTT.